Presented here are 13 T cell receptor beta chains from one specimen sequenced in a study of blood T cell repertoires in COVID-19. Sequencing used immunoSEQ multiplex PCR; TCRdb keeps in-frame clones, though not all of them. This sample has 65,000 to 90,000 clones, with roughly four fifths found just once. The sequenced sample consisted of peripheral blood. Receptors originate from a woman between 55 and 75 years old with acute or convalescent COVID-19.

The V and J genes are TRBV18 and TRBJ1-3; no reliable D call. This CDR3 has 17 residues. V lost 4 bases, J lost 0 bases, and 16 bases lay in between. Germline V CDR1 and CDR2: KGHSH, LQKENI. The CDR3 DNA reads TGTGCCAGCTCACGACCTATACAGATTAGCTCTGGAAACACCATATATTTT. Translated: CASSRPIQISSGNTIYF.

The chain carries TRBV27 and TRBJ1-2, with TRBD1 as a possible D gene (5 bases). Trimming took 3 bases from V and 8 from J, leaving 19 bases between them. CDR3 length equals 15 residues. The germline gives CDR1 MNHEY, CDR2 SMNVEV (reference sequence). CDR3 loop: CASSFTPQGSRGYTF. The CDR3 DNA follows: TGTGCCAGCAGTTTTACGCCCCAGGGCTCAAGGGGCTACACCTTC.

The chain joins TRBV14 to TRBJ1-3, with unresolved D. In germline, CDR1 is SGHDN, CDR2 FVKESK. V lost 1 base and J lost 2, with 12 bases in between. This CDR3 is 16 amino acids long. The CDR3 nucleotides read TGTGCCAGCAGCCAAGTGGGTCGAGGGCCTGGAAACACCATATATTTT. Protein sequence: CASSQVGRGPGNTIYF.

The chain couples TRBV7-8 to TRBJ1-2; D might be TRBD1 (5 bases). CDR3 size: 16 residues. Trimming cost V 0 bases and J 2 bases, with 13 bases left between them. Germline loops: CDR1 SGHVS, CDR2 FQNEAQ. CDR3 nucleotide sequence: TGTGCCAGCAGCTTAGCTGCGCGGGGGACCAACTATGGCTACACCTTC. Protein: CASSLAARGTNYGYTF.

DNA for the CDR3: TGTGCCAGCAGCTTTGACAGGGTTCGCTACACCTTC. This codes for CASSFDRVRYTF. This rearrangement joins TRBV5-6 to TRBJ1-2; TRBD1 matches at 7 bases. Germline CDR1 SGHDT, CDR2 YYEEEE. The CDR3 runs to 12 residues. With V trimmed by 2 bases and J by 9 bases, 4 bases remained unmatched.

The chain employs TRBV12-3 or TRBV12-4 and TRBJ2-7; no definite D call. Trimming took off 3 bases at V and 3 bases at J, with 9 bases between the two ends. The CDR3 is 13 residues long. CDR3 loop: CASSLSQYYEQYF. The CDR3 bases are TGTGCCAGCAGTTTGTCACAGTACTACGAGCAGTACTTC.

The chain carries TRBV5-5 and TRBJ1-5, with 11 bases lining up with TRBD1. The V segment lost 0 bases and the J segment 7 bases; nucleotides outside the gene matches: 3. Germline V gives CDR1 SGHKS, CDR2 YYEKEE (reference sequence). There are 15 residues in the CDR3. This chain's CDR3 is CASSLGTGGRQPQHF. The CDR3 coding sequence is TGTGCCAGCAGCTTGGGGACAGGGGGCAGACAGCCCCAGCATTTT.

The gene calls are TRBV5-5 and TRBJ2-1; 9 bases line up with TRBD2. Germline assignment: CDR1 SGHKS and CDR2 YYEKEE (reference sequence). This CDR3 region has 16 residues. V was pared by 0 bases and J by 2 bases, with 3 bases of the junction left unmatched. Here the CDR3 DNA reads TGTGCCAGCAGCTTGGGGCGCGGGGGGGCCTACAATGAGCAGTTCTTC. Translating gives CASSLGRGGAYNEQFF. Full variable domain (missing parts from reference TRBV5-5 and TRBJ2-1): DAGVTQSPTHLIKTRGQQVTLRCSPISGHKSVSWYQQVLGQGPQFIFQYYEKEERGRGNFPDRFSARQFPNYSSELNVNALLLGDSALYLCASSLGRGGAYNEQFFGPGTRLTVL.

The V gene is TRBV7-9, the J gene TRBJ2-1, with 7 nucleotides matching TRBD2. In germline, CDR1 is SEHNR, CDR2 FQNEAQ (reference sequence). V was clipped by 5 bases and J by 5 bases; unmatched bases: 6. The length of the CDR3 is 14 residues. The CDR3 loop reads CASSPWGGDNEQFF. Here the CDR3 DNA reads TGTGCCAGCAGCCCCTGGGGGGGGGACAATGAGCAGTTCTTC.

The rearrangement links TRBV6-5 to TRBJ1-4; TRBD1 might be the D (6 bases). Germline V gene sequence: CDR1 MNHEY, CDR2 SVGAGI. The CDR3 contains 15 residues. Trimming removed 6 bases from V and 7 bases from J, with 18 bases in between. CDR3 DNA sequence: TGTGCCAGCAGGTCCCAGGGGACGTTTAGTGAAAAACTGTTTTTT. Its translation: CASRSQGTFSEKLFF.

The rearrangement uses TRBV9 and TRBJ1-6; 7 nucleotides agree with TRBD1. After removal of 1 base from V and 9 bases from J, the junction contained 7 bases not matched to a gene. The CDR3 consists of 15 residues. Germline values: CDR1 SGDLS, CDR2 YYNGEE. CDR3 in amino acids: CASSVRQGESSPLHF. The CDR3, as DNA: TGTGCCAGCAGCGTACGGCAGGGGGAGAGTTCACCCCTCCACTTT.

This clone occurred once. The chain carries TRBV5-5 and TRBJ1-3; TRBD1 matches 9 bases. The germline V gene has CDR1 SGHKS and CDR2 YYEKEE (reference sequence). The ends lost 2 bases at V and 4 bases at J; junction bases unmatched: 4. The CDR3 has 15 amino acids. DNA for the CDR3: TGTGCCAGCAGCTTACAGGGGGCGAGGGGAAACACCATATATTTT. It is translated as CASSLQGARGNTIYF.

V is TRBV20-1 and J is TRBJ1-2; D perhaps matches TRBD1 (5 bases). Looked up from germline, CDR1 is DFQATT and CDR2 is SNEGSKA (reference sequence). The CDR3 has 16 residues. The V end was cut by 3 bases, the J end by 7 bases, with 24 bases between. CDR3 amino acids: CSASDRLQGGPIGYTF. The CDR3 DNA follows: TGCAGTGCTAGTGATCGACTCCAGGGAGGGCCAATTGGCTACACCTTC.